One sample yielded the 4 T cell receptor beta chains listed below, sequenced in a study of T cell responses to AZD1222 COVID-19 vaccine. Using immunoSEQ multiplex PCR, the repertoire was profiled, and TCRdb retains in-frame clones only, with some absent. The data contain roughly 150,000 clones, roughly 91% of them seen just once; the ten biggest clones take up less than 6.5%. This material consisted of peripheral blood, taken 28 days after the second AZD1222 dose. These receptors were taken from an adult who received the AZD1222 COVID-19 vaccine.

This rearrangement joins TRBV7-2 to TRBJ1-6; no reliable D call. The length of the CDR3 is 16 residues. Trimming shortened V by 4 bases and J by 0 bases, and 10 bases separated the two germline ends. Germline V gene sequence: CDR1 SGHTA, CDR2 FQGNSA. The CDR3 coding sequence is TGTGCCAGCAGCTCATCTCAGCTCTCCTATAATTCACCCCTCCACTTT. It codes for CASSSSQLSYNSPLHF.

This clone was counted between two and nine times. This chain links TRBV6-2 or TRBV6-3 with TRBJ1-3; possible D gene TRBD1, 5 bases. V gave up 6 bases and J gave up 2 bases, with 11 bases separating them. In germline, CDR1 is MNHEY, CDR2 SVGEGT. The CDR3 has 14 residues. CDR3 in amino acids: CASRPQGAGNTIYF. In DNA form, the CDR3 reads TGTGCCAGCAGGCCTCAGGGTGCTGGAAACACCATATATTTT.

This chain links TRBV19 with TRBJ1-2; D possibly corresponds to TRBD1 (6 bases). Germline loops: CDR1 LNHDA, CDR2 SQIVND (reference sequence). Trimming took off 4 bases at V and 3 bases at J, with 9 bases between the two ends. The CDR3 is 13 residues long. The CDR3 is CASSTQGDYGYTF. The DNA of the CDR3 is TGTGCCAGTAGTACACAGGGCGACTATGGCTACACCTTC.

V usage is TRBV5-4 and J usage is TRBJ2-7; D is ambiguous. The CDR3 runs to 13 residues. V lost 4 bases and J 5 bases, leaving 13 bases between the germline ends. The germline V gene has CDR1 SGHNT and CDR2 YYREEE (reference sequence). CDR3 bases: TGTGCCAGCAGCCGAACAGCGCTGGACGAGCAGTACTTC. This sequence encodes CASSRTALDEQYF.